Presented here are 25 T cell receptor beta chains from one specimen sequenced in a study of T-cell reconstitution after alpha-beta-depleted transplantation in children. The library targeted TCRbeta and was prepared with unique molecular identifiers. One entry per CDR3 protein, called by TCRdb with MiXCR from the PCR reads. This table has 45,000 to 50,000 distinct CDR3 sequences, around 56% appearing once. The sample consisted of peripheral blood, taken before TCRalphabeta/CD19-depleted stem cell transplant. These receptors were obtained from a boy under two years old with SCID, due to receive a stem cell transplant.

This clonotype was seen only a few times. DNA of the CDR3: TGCGCCAGCAGGTTGACAGGGGGCACTGAAGCTTTCTTT. It yields the protein CASRLTGGTEAFF. The rearrangement links TRBV5-1 to TRBJ1-1; 9 nucleotides line up with TRBD1. The CDR3 is 13 amino acids. V dropped 5 bases and J dropped 4; count of bases not matched to a gene: 3. Germline loops: CDR1 SGHRS, CDR2 YFSETQ.

In its sample, this clonotype was seen a few times. CDR3 loop: CSAHRLAGDGGLSTDTQYF. In DNA, the CDR3 is TGCAGTGCTCACCGACTAGCGGGGGACGGCGGGCTGAGCACAGATACGCAGTATTTT. The chain combines TRBV20-1 with TRBJ2-3; 12 bases match TRBD2. Trimming cost V 5 bases and J 0 bases; bases outside gene matches: 15. The CDR3 is made up of 19 amino acids. Germline-derived CDR1 and CDR2 are DFQATT and SNEGSKA (reference sequence).

The gene calls are TRBV20-1 and TRBJ2-3; 10 bases map to TRBD2. V dropped 2 bases and J dropped 2; count of bases not matched to a gene: 1. The CDR3 runs 14 residues. Per germline, CDR1 DFQATT and CDR2 SNEGSKA (reference sequence). CDR3: CSARLAGVTDTQYF. The CDR3 DNA is TGCAGTGCTAGACTAGCGGGGGTCACAGATACGCAGTATTTT.

The V call is TRBV20-1, the J call TRBJ2-7; 15 positions agree with TRBD2. Per germline, CDR1 DFQATT and CDR2 SNEGSKA (reference sequence). CDR3 length: 17 amino acids. V shed 5 bases and J 1 base; nucleotides not matched to a gene: 9. CDR3 bases: TGCAGTGCTTCGGGACTAGCGGGGGGCAGAGTATCCTACGAGCAGTACTTC. Its translation: CSASGLAGGRVSYEQYF.

The V gene is TRBV27, the J gene TRBJ2-1, with a weak D call TRBD1 (6 bases). Germline CDR1 MNHEY, CDR2 SMNVEV (reference sequence). The CDR3 covers 14 residues. Trimming stripped 5 bases from V and 3 bases from J, with 11 bases between. The CDR3 coding sequence is TGTGCCAGCAGTACAGGGAGCTTCTACAATGAGCAGTTCTTC. Amino acids: CASSTGSFYNEQFF.

This clonotype has a count of ten or more. This chain connects TRBV6-1 to TRBJ1-2, with 9 bases lining up with TRBD1. The length of the CDR3 is 13 residues. The germline V gene has CDR1 MNHNS and CDR2 SASEGT. Unmatched junction bases numbered 11, after V lost 6 bases and J lost 12 bases. Here the CDR3 reads CASSGTGTGIDTF. CDR3 DNA: TGTGCCAGCAGCGGGACAGGGACGGGAATTGACACCTTC.

This chain connects TRBV20-1 to TRBJ1-1; 8 bases fit TRBD1. There are 14 residues in the CDR3. Per germline, CDR1 DFQATT and CDR2 SNEGSKA (reference sequence). After removal of 3 bases from V and 1 base from J, the junction contained 4 bases not matched to a gene. The CDR3 nucleotides read TGCAGTGCTAGGCCCGGGACAGGGAACACTGAAGCTTTCTTT. Translation gives CSARPGTGNTEAFF.

The rearrangement joins TRBV5-1 to TRBJ2-2; 8 nucleotides match TRBD1. The CDR3 contains 15 residues. CDR1 is SGHRS, CDR2 YFSETQ, per germline. Trimming cost V 1 base and J 7 bases; bases outside gene matches: 6. The CDR3 sequence is CASSLKVTGDGELFF. CDR3 coding DNA: TGCGCCAGCAGCTTGAAGGTGACAGGGGACGGGGAGCTGTTTTTT.

J is TRBJ1-1 and V is TRBV5-1; possible D gene TRBD1, 5 bases. The germline gives CDR1 SGHRS, CDR2 YFSETQ. Trimming removed 5 bases at V and 4 bases at J, with 15 bases between. The length of the CDR3 is 14 residues. CDR3 sequence: CASRRGEVVTEAFF. The CDR3 DNA is TGCGCCAGCAGGCGAGGGGAGGTGGTCACTGAAGCTTTCTTT.

This clonotype was detected only a few times. This chain links TRBV15 with TRBJ2-2; 11 bases match TRBD2. Germline V gene lookup returns CDR1 LNHNV and CDR2 YYDKDF (reference sequence). Trimming at V came to 3 bases and at J to 0 bases, leaving 6 bases not matched to a gene. This CDR3 region has 18 residues. CDR3 nucleotide sequence: TGTGCCACCAGCAGTCCCACTAGCGGGGGTGCGAACACCGGGGAGCTGTTTTTT. This gives the protein CATSSPTSGGANTGELFF. Full variable domain (remainder filled in from reference TRBV15 and TRBJ2-2): DAMVIQNPRYQVTQFGKPVTLSCSQTLNHNVMYWYQQKSSQAPKLLFHYYDKDFNNEADTPDNFQSRRPNTSFCFLDIRSPGLGDTAMYLCATSSPTSGGANTGELFFGEGSRLTVL.

The genes are TRBV6-1 and TRBJ1-3, with D hard to call. V lost 7 bases and J lost 0, with 13 bases in between. Per germline, CDR1 MNHNS and CDR2 SASEGT. The CDR3 has 15 amino acids. The CDR3: CASMPYGLSGNTIYF. In DNA form, the CDR3 reads TGTGCCAGCATGCCTTACGGCCTCTCTGGAAACACCATATATTTT.

The chain has TRBV4-2 and TRBJ2-3; a possible D gene is TRBD2 (7 bases). Germline V gene data show CDR1 as LGHNA and CDR2 as YNFKEQ. Trimming left V 5 bases short and J 6 bases short, with 24 bases between. This CDR3 has 17 amino acids. CDR3 in amino acids: CASSAPLGGGAADTQYF. The CDR3 bases are TGTGCCAGCAGCGCACCCTTAGGTGGGGGGGCCGCGGATACGCAGTATTTT.

The gene calls are TRBV5-8 and TRBJ2-1; 10 bases fit TRBD2. The CDR3 has 17 residues. From germline, CDR1 is SGHTS and CDR2 YDEGEE. Unmatched junction bases numbered 6, after V lost 0 bases and J lost 3 bases. CDR3 amino acids: CASSLAGGLALYNEQFF. As DNA, the CDR3 is TGTGCCAGCAGCTTGGCCGGGGGACTAGCGCTCTACAATGAGCAGTTCTTC. Looking up the rest from reference TRBV5-8 and TRBJ2-1 gives the full variable domain: EAGVTQSPTHLIKTRGQQATLRCSPISGHTSVYWYQQALGLGLQFLLWYDEGEERNRGNFPPRFSGRQFPNYSSELNVNALELEDSALYLCASSLAGGLALYNEQFFGPGTRLTVL.

This clonotype was observed a few times. The CDR3 region is CSAKGQKYGYTF. Written as DNA, the CDR3 is TGCAGTGCAAAAGGACAGAAGTATGGCTACACCTTC. The J gene is TRBJ1-2, the V gene TRBV20-1; tentatively, D is TRBD1 (6 bases). CDR1 is DFQATT and CDR2 is SNEGSKA in the germline V gene (reference sequence). Trimming took 6 bases from V and 5 from J, leaving 13 bases between them. The CDR3 contains 12 residues.

V is TRBV29-1 and J is TRBJ1-1; the D gene is possibly TRBD1 (5 bases). With 4 bases removed from V and 4 bases from J, the gap between germline ends came to 10 bases. The CDR3 spans 12 residues. From germline, CDR1 is SQVTM and CDR2 ANQGSEA. CDR3 DNA sequence: TGCAGCGTTGGGATAGGGGCCACTGAAGCTTTCTTT. Translation: CSVGIGATEAFF.

The chain joins TRBV20-1 to TRBJ1-1, with D possibly being TRBD1 (6 bases). The V gene lost 2 bases and the J gene lost 2 bases, with 12 bases spanning the gap. The CDR3 sequence is 14 residues long. Germline V gives CDR1 DFQATT, CDR2 SNEGSKA (reference sequence). This chain's CDR3 is CSARRTAINTEAFF. The CDR3 DNA reads as TGCAGTGCTAGAAGGACAGCGATCAACACTGAAGCTTTCTTT.

This clonotype appeared many times. The chain links TRBV5-1 to TRBJ2-5; the D gene is possibly TRBD2 (6 bases). Germline assignment: CDR1 SGHRS and CDR2 YFSETQ. With 4 bases removed from V and 1 base from J, the gap between germline ends came to 14 bases. CDR3 size: 15 residues. The CDR3 nucleotides are TGCGCCAGCAGCGCCGGTGGACTATCCCAAGAGACCCAGTACTTC. It translates to CASSAGGLSQETQYF.

The chain carries TRBV20-1 and TRBJ2-6; no clear D. The CDR3 has 16 residues. From germline, CDR1 is DFQATT and CDR2 SNEGSKA (reference sequence). Trimming shortened V by 6 bases and J by 3 bases, and 18 bases separated the two germline ends. CDR3 bases: TGCAGTGCCGAGGCCGGGCTCGGCTTTGGGGCCAACGTCCTGACTTTC. Encoded protein: CSAEAGLGFGANVLTF.

The chain joins TRBV5-5 to TRBJ2-7, with D tentatively TRBD1 (6 bases). V gave up 0 bases and J gave up 3 bases, with 7 bases separating them. Germline V gives CDR1 SGHKS, CDR2 YYEKEE (reference sequence). The CDR3 consists of 13 residues. The CDR3 loop is CASSLVRGYEQYF. The CDR3 bases are TGTGCCAGCAGCTTGGTCAGGGGCTACGAGCAGTACTTC. Filled out from reference TRBV5-5 and TRBJ2-7, the complete variable domain reads DAGVTQSPTHLIKTRGQQVTLRCSPISGHKSVSWYQQVLGQGPQFIFQYYEKEERGRGNFPDRFSARQFPNYSSELNVNALLLGDSALYLCASSLVRGYEQYFGPGTRLTVT.

This chain connects TRBV20-1 to TRBJ2-7; the D gene is possibly TRBD1 (6 bases). This CDR3 comprises 15 residues. Trimming left V 0 bases short and J 6 bases short, with 18 bases between. The germline V gene has CDR1 DFQATT and CDR2 SNEGSKA (reference sequence). The CDR3 loop reads CSARDIGRDMGEQYF. The CDR3 coding sequence is TGCAGTGCTAGAGACATAGGCAGGGACATGGGCGAGCAGTACTTC.

The genes are TRBV7-2 and TRBJ1-4; D ambiguous. Germline CDR1 reads SGHTA; CDR2 reads FQGNSA. The length of the CDR3 is 15 residues. Trimming took 2 bases from V and 4 from J, leaving 11 bases between them. CDR3 bases: TGTGCCAGCAGCTTAAGCCGGAGCGATAATGAAAAACTGTTTTTT. This gives the protein CASSLSRSDNEKLFF.

The chain carries TRBV4-3 and TRBJ1-5; D uncertain. CDR3 length: 13 residues. Germline V CDR1 and CDR2: LGHNA, YSLEER. The ends were cut back, 1 base at V and 5 bases at J, with 6 bases in the middle. The CDR3, as DNA: TGCGCCAGCAGCCAAGGTACGGATCAGCCCCAGCATTTT. Translated, it gives CASSQGTDQPQHF.

The CDR3 region is CASSSSRGQETQYF. The CDR3 DNA reads as TGTGCCAGCAGCTCGTCAAGGGGTCAAGAGACCCAGTACTTC. The V gene is TRBV7-2, the J gene TRBJ2-5; D may be TRBD1 (5 bases). Trimming left V 4 bases short and J 2 bases short, with 11 bases between. This CDR3 region has 14 residues. Germline V gives CDR1 SGHTA, CDR2 FQGNSA.

The chain carries TRBV5-1 and TRBJ2-1; 8 nucleotides line up with TRBD2. CDR3 length equals 19 residues. V lost 0 bases, J lost 4 bases, and 15 bases stayed unmatched. CDR1 is SGHRS, CDR2 YFSETQ, per germline. The CDR3: CASSLASPGTSPEYNEQFF. The CDR3 coding sequence is TGCGCCAGCAGCTTGGCCTCCCCCGGGACTAGTCCTGAGTACAATGAGCAGTTCTTC.

V usage is TRBV2 and J usage is TRBJ2-1; D tentatively reads TRBD1 or TRBD2 (6 bases each). V was cut by 6 bases and J by 0 bases, with 12 bases left in between. The germline CDR1 and CDR2 sequences are SNHLY and FYNNEI. The CDR3 covers 15 residues. In DNA form, the CDR3 reads TGTGCCAGCAGAGGAGGGGGGAGCTCCTACAATGAGCAGTTCTTC. Translation: CASRGGGSSYNEQFF.